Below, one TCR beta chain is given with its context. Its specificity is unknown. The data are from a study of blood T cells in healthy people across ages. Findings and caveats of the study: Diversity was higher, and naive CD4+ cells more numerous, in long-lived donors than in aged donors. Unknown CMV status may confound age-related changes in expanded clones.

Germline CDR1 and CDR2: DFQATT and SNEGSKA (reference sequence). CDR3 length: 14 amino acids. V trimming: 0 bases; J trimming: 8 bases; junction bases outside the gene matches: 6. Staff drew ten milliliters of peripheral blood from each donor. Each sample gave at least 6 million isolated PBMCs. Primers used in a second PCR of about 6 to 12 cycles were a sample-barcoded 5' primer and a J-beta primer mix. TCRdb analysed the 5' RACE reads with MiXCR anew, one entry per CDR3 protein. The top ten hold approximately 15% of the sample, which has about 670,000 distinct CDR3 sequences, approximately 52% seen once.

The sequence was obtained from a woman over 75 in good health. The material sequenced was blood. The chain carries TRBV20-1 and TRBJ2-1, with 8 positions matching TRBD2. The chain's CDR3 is CSARDQAGAHEQFF. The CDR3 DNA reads TGCAGTGCTAGAGATCAAGCGGGGGCCCATGAGCAGTTCTTC.